Below, 32 T cell receptor beta chains from the same sample are listed, as sequenced in a study of T cell changes during pregnancy in multiple sclerosis. Measured with immunoSEQ multiplex PCR; TCRdb has only the in-frame clones, and not every one. The table shows tens of thousands of clones, with approximately 94% occurring only once. This specimen consisted of peripheral blood, obtained in the third trimester of pregnancy. The receptor set was obtained from a female donor with multiple sclerosis, enrolled in a pregnancy study.

The gene calls are TRBV5-5 and TRBJ1-1; tentatively, D is TRBD1 (6 bases). CDR1 SGHKS and CDR2 YYEKEE come from the germline V gene (reference sequence). The CDR3 has 13 residues. V lost 1 base to trimming and J lost 7 bases, with 11 bases between them. CDR3: CASSLTGILEAFF. The CDR3 DNA reads TGTGCCAGCAGCTTGACAGGGATTCTTGAAGCTTTCTTT.

This clone was picked up one time. The V and J genes are TRBV25-1 and TRBJ2-1, with 9 positions matching TRBD2. Looked up from germline, CDR1 is MGHDK and CDR2 is SYGVNS. The CDR3 consists of 14 residues. J lost 4 bases, V lost 4 bases, and 2 bases had no gene match. For the CDR3, the DNA is TGTGCCAGCAGTGCCCTAGCGGGGTACAATGAGCAGTTCTTC. Its protein product is CASSALAGYNEQFF.

This clone showed up just once. The chain has TRBV18 and TRBJ2-7; TRBD2 aligns across 8 bases. CDR3 size: 14 residues. Trimming removed 2 bases from V and 3 bases from J; junction bases left unmatched: 3. CDR1 and CDR2 from the germline V gene are KGHSH and LQKENI. The CDR3, as DNA: TGTGCCAGCTCACCAGGGACTAGTCACTACGAGCAGTACTTC. Translating it yields CASSPGTSHYEQYF.

The J gene is TRBJ2-5, the V gene TRBV10-3, with 15 bases aligning to TRBD2. J gave up 1 base and V 10 bases, and 16 bases lay outside the gene matches. There are 19 residues in the CDR3. Germline V CDR1 and CDR2: ENHRY, SYGVKD. This CDR3 reads CATRGDTGTSGRPQETQYF. The CDR3, as DNA: TGTGCCACCCGGGGGGACACCGGGACTAGCGGGAGGCCCCAAGAGACCCAGTACTTC.

V usage is TRBV6-6 and J usage is TRBJ1-4, with 7 bases identical to TRBD1. V lost 5 bases and J lost 7; bases outside the gene matches: 7. CDR3 length: 14 residues. Germline CDR1 is MNHNY and CDR2 is SVGAGI (reference sequence). CDR3 coding DNA: TGTGCCAGCAGTGTACAGGGGATCACTGAAAAACTGTTTTTT. Protein product: CASSVQGITEKLFF.

The chain uses TRBV19 and TRBJ2-3; D gene unclear. This CDR3 has 14 residues. V was trimmed by 5 bases and J by 4 bases, leaving 13 bases between them. Germline CDR1 and CDR2: LNHDA and SQIVND (reference sequence). The CDR3 region is CASSVSRGSDTQYF. DNA of the CDR3: TGTGCCAGTAGTGTGTCCCGAGGATCAGATACGCAGTATTTT.

V gene TRBV4-1 combines with J gene TRBJ2-5; TRBD2 agrees at 10 bases. The junction had 4 bases not matched to a gene; V was cut back by 1 base and J by 5 bases. The germline V gene has CDR1 MGHRA and CDR2 YSYEKL. This CDR3 is 15 amino acids long. CDR3 DNA sequence: TGCGCCAGCAGCCAAGGACGAGCGGGGGGGGAGACCCAGTACTTC. Protein sequence: CASSQGRAGGETQYF.

This chain uses TRBV19 with TRBJ1-5; D perhaps matches TRBD1 (6 bases). This CDR3 is built from 14 residues. The V gene lost 7 bases and the J gene lost 5 bases, with 15 bases spanning the gap. The germline V gene has CDR1 LNHDA and CDR2 SQIVND (reference sequence). CDR3 residues: CASMKWGRDQPQHF. The CDR3 coding sequence is TGTGCCAGTATGAAGTGGGGGCGGGATCAGCCCCAGCATTTT.

The CDR3 sequence is CAWSVFSGSTDTQYF. Written as DNA, the CDR3 is TGTGCCTGGAGTGTCTTTAGCGGGAGTACAGATACGCAGTATTTT. J is TRBJ2-3 and V is TRBV30; 9 bases fit TRBD2. The CDR3 is 15 residues long. The germline CDR1 and CDR2 sequences are GTSNPN and SVGIG (reference sequence). V lost 0 bases to trimming and J lost 3 bases; unmatched junction nucleotides: 4. The full variable domain, in which reference TRBV30 and TRBJ2-3 provide the parts outside the CDR3, is SQTIHQWPATLVQPVGSPLSLECTVEGTSNPNLYWYRQAAGRGLQLLFYSVGIGQISSEVPQNLSASRPQDRQFILSSKKLLLSDSGFYLCAWSVFSGSTDTQYFGPGTRLTVL.

The chain has TRBV5-6 and TRBJ1-1; D perhaps matches TRBD1 (5 bases). Germline V gives CDR1 SGHDT, CDR2 YYEEEE. The CDR3 is made up of 14 amino acids. Trimming stripped 4 bases from V and 0 bases from J, with 10 bases between. This chain's CDR3 is CASSGAGMNTEAFF. Here the CDR3 DNA reads TGTGCCAGCAGCGGGGCCGGTATGAACACTGAAGCTTTCTTT.

The chain is built from TRBV13 and TRBJ1-2, with D possibly being TRBD1 (6 bases). Germline lookup yields CDR1 PRHDT and CDR2 FYEKMQ (reference sequence). This CDR3 has 15 amino acids. V was pared by 1 base and J by 6 bases, with 15 bases between. For the CDR3, the DNA is TGTGCCAGCAGCTTAGATGGCAGGGGTTCGGATGGCTACACCTTC. It specifies CASSLDGRGSDGYTF.

This clone was detected only once. The chain combines TRBV29-1 with TRBJ1-3; D possibly corresponds to TRBD1 (5 bases). Between the trimmed V and J ends, which lost 1 base and 3 bases, there was a span of 13 bases. This CDR3 spans 15 amino acids. From germline, CDR1 is SQVTM and CDR2 ANQGSEA. Written as DNA, the CDR3 is TGCAGCGTTGAAGGCTGGGGGGAGAATGGAAACACCATATATTTT. It specifies CSVEGWGENGNTIYF.

This clone was recorded once. This chain links TRBV6-1 with TRBJ2-1; D is ambiguous. Germline V gene data show CDR1 as MNHNS and CDR2 as SASEGT. This CDR3 comprises 15 residues. Trimming shortened V by 0 bases and J by 0 bases, and 6 bases separated the two germline ends. For the CDR3, the DNA is TGTGCCAGCAGTGAAGCCCAGGCCTCCTACAATGAGCAGTTCTTC. It encodes CASSEAQASYNEQFF.

The chain uses TRBV11-2 and TRBJ2-1; 11 bases match TRBD2. CDR3 length: 15 residues. Trimming took 8 bases from V and 6 from J; bases not matched to a gene: 9. Germline CDR1 is SGHAT and CDR2 is FQNNGV. In nucleotides, the CDR3 is TGTGCCAGCCTCAGGACTAGCGGGTTCGTCAATGAGCAGTTCTTC. Its translation: CASLRTSGFVNEQFF.

The V and J genes are TRBV27 and TRBJ2-1; a weak D match, TRBD2 (6 bases). The CDR3 runs 15 residues. Trimming removed 5 bases from V and 0 bases from J, with 11 bases in between. The V gene's germline CDR1 is MNHEY and CDR2 SMNVEV (reference sequence). CDR3 sequence reads: CASSTTRSSYNEQFF. The CDR3 nucleotides read TGTGCCAGCAGTACGACTAGAAGCTCCTACAATGAGCAGTTCTTC.

The gene calls are TRBV6-1 and TRBJ1-1; TRBD1 matches at 8 bases. Trimming at V came to 5 bases and at J to 0 bases, leaving 2 bases not matched to a gene. The germline V gene encodes CDR1 MNHNS and CDR2 SASEGT. CDR3 size: 14 residues. The CDR3, as DNA: TGTGCCAGCAGTCGACAGGGGTTGAACACTGAAGCTTTCTTT. Translation gives CASSRQGLNTEAFF.

This chain connects TRBV7-2 to TRBJ2-3; tentative D call: TRBD2 (6 bases). CDR3 length equals 15 residues. Germline V CDR1 and CDR2: SGHTA, FQGNSA. Between the trimmed V and J ends, which lost 4 bases and 4 bases, there was a span of 15 bases. The CDR3 bases are TGTGCCAGCAGCTCCCCGGGGAGGTTGGCAGATACGCAGTATTTT. It specifies CASSSPGRLADTQYF.

A note on this clone: In the same sample, other DNA sequences code for this CDR3. The J gene is TRBJ2-1, the V gene TRBV6-1, with D maybe TRBD2 (6 bases). Germline CDR1 MNHNS, CDR2 SASEGT. CDR3 length: 15 amino acids. V lost 6 bases to trimming and J lost 3 bases, with 15 bases between them. The CDR3 DNA is TGTGCCAGCAGCGTGATGGAGGGTGACTACAATGAGCAGTTCTTC. It specifies CASSVMEGDYNEQFF.

The chain has TRBV10-2 and TRBJ2-7; D is possibly TRBD1 (5 bases). The CDR3 length is 13 residues. V was trimmed by 5 bases and J by 6 bases, leaving 14 bases between them. CDR1 is WSHSY, CDR2 SAAADI, per germline. The CDR3 DNA is TGCGCCAGCAGTATAGGGGTGGAAGGCGAGCAGTACTTC. Residues: CASSIGVEGEQYF.

This sequence joins TRBV5-8 and TRBJ2-5, with 12 bases that match TRBD1. This CDR3 is built from 18 residues. Germline CDR1 SGHTS, CDR2 YDEGEE. The V gene end was trimmed by 7 bases and the J gene end by 4 bases; junction bases not matched to a gene: 17. CDR3 nucleotide sequence: TGTGCCAGCGGTCTGCGGGGGACAGGGGGCTTGGATAGAGAGACCCAGTACTTC. It translates to CASGLRGTGGLDRETQYF.

The chain has TRBV5-1 and TRBJ1-4, with a weak D call TRBD1 (5 bases). Germline lookup yields CDR1 SGHRS and CDR2 YFSETQ. CDR3 length equals 15 residues. Between the trimmed V and J ends, which lost 2 bases and 5 bases, there was a span of 13 bases. As DNA, the CDR3 is TGCGCCAGCAGCTTTCGCTGGGGGGAAAATGAAAAACTGTTTTTT. It yields the protein CASSFRWGENEKLFF.

This sequence joins TRBV27 and TRBJ1-6, with D possibly TRBD1 on 5 matching bases. Trimming took off 3 bases at V and 10 bases at J, with 22 bases between the two ends. The CDR3 extends over 17 amino acids. Germline lookup yields CDR1 MNHEY and CDR2 SMNVEV (reference sequence). In DNA, the CDR3 is TGTGCCAGCAGTTTTTCAAGGCCAGGGAAAGAGAACTCACCCCTCCACTTT. This encodes CASSFSRPGKENSPLHF.

This sequence joins TRBV7-3 and TRBJ2-3, with 11 bases fitting TRBD2. The CDR3 has 16 amino acids. Germline CDR1 reads SGHTA; CDR2 reads FQGTGA. V shed 5 bases and J 0 bases; nucleotides not matched to a gene: 4. CDR3 bases: TGTGCCAGCAGCCCGGGACTAGCGGCTAGCACAGATACGCAGTATTTT. Its translation: CASSPGLAASTDTQYF.

The chain is built from TRBV7-2 and TRBJ1-3; possible D gene TRBD1, 5 bases. The CDR3 extends over 14 amino acids. The germline V and J ends were trimmed by 3 bases and 4 bases, with 10 bases remaining between them. Germline CDR1 is SGHTA and CDR2 is FQGNSA. CDR3 sequence reads: CASSFQGKGNTIYF. The CDR3 region has the DNA TGTGCCAGCAGCTTCCAGGGAAAGGGAAACACCATATATTTT.

This chain uses TRBV5-5 with TRBJ2-7, with 7 bases identical to TRBD1. After removal of 3 bases from V and 1 base from J, the junction contained 13 bases not matched to a gene. There are 17 residues in the CDR3. Germline CDR1 SGHKS, CDR2 YYEKEE (reference sequence). The CDR3 reads CASSSHPPRQGSYEQYF. CDR3 coding DNA: TGTGCCAGCAGCTCCCACCCCCCCAGACAGGGATCCTACGAGCAGTACTTC.

In its sample, this clone is medium-sized. J is TRBJ2-3 and V is TRBV6-4; 10 bases agree with TRBD2. Trimming removed 3 bases from V and 4 bases from J; junction bases left unmatched: 4. The CDR3 has 15 residues. Per germline, CDR1 MRHNA and CDR2 SNTAGT. CDR3 coding DNA: TGTGCCAGCAGTGAAGCGGGAGGGCCTGCAGATACGCAGTATTTT. Encoded protein: CASSEAGGPADTQYF.

This chain joins TRBV30 and TRBJ2-7, with 7 bases fitting TRBD1. Germline assignment: CDR1 GTSNPN and CDR2 SVGIG (reference sequence). The length of the CDR3 is 14 residues. After removal of 6 bases from V and 5 bases from J, the junction contained 13 bases not matched to a gene. Here the CDR3 DNA reads TGTGCCTGCGTGGGACAGCATATTCCTAACGAGCAGTACTTC. This encodes CACVGQHIPNEQYF.

This chain uses TRBV27 with TRBJ2-7, with D possibly matching TRBD2 (6 bases). CDR3 length equals 15 residues. The V end was cut by 1 base, the J end by 3 bases, with 13 bases between. Germline V gene lookup returns CDR1 MNHEY and CDR2 SMNVEV (reference sequence). The CDR3, as DNA: TGTGCCAGCAGTTTATTAGCGGAGGCTATCTACGAGCAGTACTTC. It codes for CASSLLAEAIYEQYF.

This chain links TRBV10-3 with TRBJ2-7, with 16 bases aligning to TRBD2. CDR3 length equals 17 residues. Looked up from germline, CDR1 is ENHRY and CDR2 is SYGVKD. The trim removed 10 bases at V and 1 base at J, leaving 10 bases unmatched. The CDR3 DNA is TGTGCCAACTCTGCCGGGACTAGCGGGAGGGCTTCCTACGAGCAGTACTTC. It translates to CANSAGTSGRASYEQYF.

This chain uses TRBV10-1 with TRBJ2-1; 10 bases are shared with TRBD2. CDR1 and CDR2 (germline): WNHNN, SYGVQD (reference sequence). Germline trimming cut 0 bases from V and 15 bases from J; bases unmatched to any gene: 2. The CDR3 has 12 residues. The CDR3 nucleotides read TGCGCCAGCAGTGAGTCGCTAGCGGGAGTGTTCTTC. It codes for CASSESLAGVFF.

This chain uses TRBV28 with TRBJ2-5, with 7 bases that match TRBD2. CDR3 length equals 15 residues. Per the germline V gene, CDR1 is MDHEN and CDR2 is SYDVKM. The V gene end was trimmed by 3 bases and the J gene end by 5 bases; junction bases not matched to a gene: 9. The CDR3 is CASSFLGEGLETQYF. Here the CDR3 DNA reads TGTGCCAGCAGTTTTCTGGGGGAGGGCCTTGAGACCCAGTACTTC.

The chain uses TRBV14 and TRBJ1-2; D not certain. The V gene's germline CDR1 is SGHDN and CDR2 FVKESK. The V gene lost 3 bases and the J gene lost 4 bases, with 12 bases spanning the gap. This CDR3 is built from 14 residues. The CDR3, as DNA: TGTGCCAGCAGCCAGAGGGAATTGCGCTATGGCTACACCTTC. Translated: CASSQRELRYGYTF.